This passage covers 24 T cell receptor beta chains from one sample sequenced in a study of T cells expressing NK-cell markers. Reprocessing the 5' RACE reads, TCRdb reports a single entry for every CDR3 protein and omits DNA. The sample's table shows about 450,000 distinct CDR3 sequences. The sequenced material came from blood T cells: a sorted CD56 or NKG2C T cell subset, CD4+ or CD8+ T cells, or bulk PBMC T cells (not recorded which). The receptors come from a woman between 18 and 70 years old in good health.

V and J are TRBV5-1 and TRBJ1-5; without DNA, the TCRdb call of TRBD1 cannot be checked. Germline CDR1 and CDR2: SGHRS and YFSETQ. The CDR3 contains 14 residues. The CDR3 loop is CASSETGGDQPQHF.

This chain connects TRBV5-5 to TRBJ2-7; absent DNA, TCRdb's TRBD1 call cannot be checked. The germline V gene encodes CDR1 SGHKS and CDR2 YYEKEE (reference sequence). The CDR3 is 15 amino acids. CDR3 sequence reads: CASSSERGALDEQYF.

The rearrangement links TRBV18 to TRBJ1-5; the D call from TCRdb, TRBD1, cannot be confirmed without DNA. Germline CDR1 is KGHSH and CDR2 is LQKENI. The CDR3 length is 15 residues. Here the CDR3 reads CASSPGQGHNQPQHF.

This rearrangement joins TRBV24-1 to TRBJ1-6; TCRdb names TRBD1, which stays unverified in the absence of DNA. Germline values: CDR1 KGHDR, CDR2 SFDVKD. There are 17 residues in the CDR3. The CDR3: CATSVAPYRDLNSPLHF.

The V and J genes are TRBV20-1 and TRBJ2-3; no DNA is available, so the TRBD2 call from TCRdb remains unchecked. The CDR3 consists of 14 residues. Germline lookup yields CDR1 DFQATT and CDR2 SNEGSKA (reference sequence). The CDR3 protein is CSALGGGPADTQYF.

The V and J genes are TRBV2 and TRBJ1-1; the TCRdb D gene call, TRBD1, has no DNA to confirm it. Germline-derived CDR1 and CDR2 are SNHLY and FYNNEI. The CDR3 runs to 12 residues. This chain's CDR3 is CASSSGTAEAFF.

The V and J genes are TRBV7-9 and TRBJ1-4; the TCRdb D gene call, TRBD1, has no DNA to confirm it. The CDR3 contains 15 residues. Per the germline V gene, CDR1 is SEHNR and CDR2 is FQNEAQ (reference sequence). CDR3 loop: CASSSYRAVDEKLFF.

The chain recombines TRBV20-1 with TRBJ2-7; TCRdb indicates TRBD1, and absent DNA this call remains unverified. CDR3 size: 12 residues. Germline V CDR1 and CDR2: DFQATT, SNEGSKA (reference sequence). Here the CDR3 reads CRVGQAGFEQYF.

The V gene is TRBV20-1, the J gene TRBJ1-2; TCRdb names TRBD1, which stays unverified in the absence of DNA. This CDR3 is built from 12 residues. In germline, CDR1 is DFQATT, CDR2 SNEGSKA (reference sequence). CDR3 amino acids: CSAWDRGYGYTF.

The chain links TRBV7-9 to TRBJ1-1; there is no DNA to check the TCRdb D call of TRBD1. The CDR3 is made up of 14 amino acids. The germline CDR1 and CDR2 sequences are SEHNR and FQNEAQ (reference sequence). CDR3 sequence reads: CASSSGQGLSEAFF. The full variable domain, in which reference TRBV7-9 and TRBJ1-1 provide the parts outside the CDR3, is DTGVSQNPRHKITKRGQNVTFRCDPISEHNRLYWYRQTLGQGPEFLTYFQNEAQLEKSRLLSDRFSAERPKGSFSTLEIQRTEQGDSAMYLCASSSGQGLSEAFFGQGTRLTVV.

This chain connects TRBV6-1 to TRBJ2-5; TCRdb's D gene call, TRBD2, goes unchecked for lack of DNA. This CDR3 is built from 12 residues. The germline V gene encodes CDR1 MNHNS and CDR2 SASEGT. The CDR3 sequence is CASREGKETQYF.

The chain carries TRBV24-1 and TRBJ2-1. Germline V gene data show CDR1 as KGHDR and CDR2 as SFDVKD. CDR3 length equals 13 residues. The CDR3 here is CATSAYTEDEQFF.

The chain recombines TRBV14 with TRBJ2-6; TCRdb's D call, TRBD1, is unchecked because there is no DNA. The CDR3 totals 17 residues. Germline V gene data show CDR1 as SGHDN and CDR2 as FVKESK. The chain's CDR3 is CASSPGQGAAGANVLTF.

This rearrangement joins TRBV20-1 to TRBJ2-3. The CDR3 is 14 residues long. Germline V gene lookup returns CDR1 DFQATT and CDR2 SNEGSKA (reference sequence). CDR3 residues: CSARGSLGTDTQYF.

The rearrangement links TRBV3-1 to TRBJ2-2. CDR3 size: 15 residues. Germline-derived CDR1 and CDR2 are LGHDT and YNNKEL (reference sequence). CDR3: CASSWGAANTGELFF.

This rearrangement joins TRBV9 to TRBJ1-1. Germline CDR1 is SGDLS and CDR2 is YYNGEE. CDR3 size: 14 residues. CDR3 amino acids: CASSLKTANTEAFF.

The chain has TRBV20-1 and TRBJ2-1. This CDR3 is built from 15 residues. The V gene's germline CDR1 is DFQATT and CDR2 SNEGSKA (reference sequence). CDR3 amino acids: CSAREFGSSYNEQFF.

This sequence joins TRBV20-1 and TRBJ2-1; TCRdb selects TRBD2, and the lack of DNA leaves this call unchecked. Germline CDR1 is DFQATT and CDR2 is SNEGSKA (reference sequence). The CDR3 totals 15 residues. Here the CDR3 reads CSDLDGTSGNNEQFF.

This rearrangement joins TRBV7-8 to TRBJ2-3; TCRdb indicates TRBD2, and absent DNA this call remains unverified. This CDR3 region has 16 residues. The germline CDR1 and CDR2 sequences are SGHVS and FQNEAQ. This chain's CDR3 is CASSLEGGGPTDTQYF.

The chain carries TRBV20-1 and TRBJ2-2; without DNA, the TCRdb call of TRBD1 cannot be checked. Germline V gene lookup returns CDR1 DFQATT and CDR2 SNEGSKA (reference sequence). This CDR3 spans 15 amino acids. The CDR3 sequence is CSARPGHLNTGELFF.

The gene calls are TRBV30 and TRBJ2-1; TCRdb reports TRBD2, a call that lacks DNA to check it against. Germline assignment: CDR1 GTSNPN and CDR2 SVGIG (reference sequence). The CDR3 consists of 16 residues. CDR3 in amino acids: CAWSPLLAGNYNEQFF.

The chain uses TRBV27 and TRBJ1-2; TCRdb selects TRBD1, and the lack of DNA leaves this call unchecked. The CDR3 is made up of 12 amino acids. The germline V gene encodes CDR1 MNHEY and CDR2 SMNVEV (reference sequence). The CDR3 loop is CASSVGGKGYTF.

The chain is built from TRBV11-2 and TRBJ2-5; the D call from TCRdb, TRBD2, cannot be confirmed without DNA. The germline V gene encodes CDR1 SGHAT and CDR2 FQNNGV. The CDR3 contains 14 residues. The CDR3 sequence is CASSPEGVRVTQYF.

Here the CDR3 reads CSARPGSSRADTQYF. V gene TRBV20-1 combines with J gene TRBJ2-3; checking the TCRdb D call of TRBD2 is not possible without DNA. The CDR3 sequence is 15 residues long. Germline loops: CDR1 DFQATT, CDR2 SNEGSKA (reference sequence).